This T cell receptor (beta chain) was retrieved from a study of regulatory T cells in long-lasting Graves disease. Time point in this sample: newly diagnosed GD, antithyroid drugs for less than 3 months. PBMC RNA was the source of the TCR library. The authors built TCR beta libraries using iRepertoire HTBI primers and Arm-PCR of CDR3 regions. TCRdb ran MiXCR on the multiplex PCR reads and lists one entry per CDR3 protein. This table has some 560,000 distinct CDR3 sequences, about 16% appearing once. The table lists this clonotype with a few counts. With 1 base removed from V and 5 bases from J, the gap between germline ends came to 9 bases. The germline V gene has CDR1 MDHEN and CDR2 SYDVKM. The CDR3 runs 13 residues. These same records also appear under a second study, on T cells in Graves' hyperthyroidism and ophthalmopathy. As reported in that work: First-round RT-PCR of the TCR CDR3 relied on the HTBI primer set.

The chain has TRBV28 and TRBJ2-7, with D possibly called TRBD1 or TRBD2 (6 bases each). This receptor was taken from a woman aged 35-65 years with Graves disease. Material: peripheral blood mononuclear cells (PBMCs), obtained at new diagnosis, from a patient treated with antithyroid drugs. The CDR3 bases are TGTGCCAGCAGTTTATCGGGGGCACACGAGCAGTACTTC. This codes for CASSLSGAHEQYF.